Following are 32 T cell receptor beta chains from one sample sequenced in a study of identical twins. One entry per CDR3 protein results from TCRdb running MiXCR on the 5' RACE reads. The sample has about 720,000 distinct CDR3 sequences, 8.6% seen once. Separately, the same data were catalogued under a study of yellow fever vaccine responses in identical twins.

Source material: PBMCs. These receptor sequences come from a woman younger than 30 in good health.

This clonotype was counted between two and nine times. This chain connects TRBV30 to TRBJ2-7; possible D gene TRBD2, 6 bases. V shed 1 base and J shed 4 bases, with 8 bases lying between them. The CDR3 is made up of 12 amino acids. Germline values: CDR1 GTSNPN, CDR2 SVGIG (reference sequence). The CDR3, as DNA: TGTGCCTGGAGTGCAGCGGGTTACGAGCAGTACTTC. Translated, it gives CAWSAAGYEQYF.

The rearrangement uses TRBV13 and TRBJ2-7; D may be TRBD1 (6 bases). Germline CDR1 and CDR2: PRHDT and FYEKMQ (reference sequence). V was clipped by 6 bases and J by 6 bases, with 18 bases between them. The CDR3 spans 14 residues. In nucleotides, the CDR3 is TGTGCCAGCAGTTTTTCCGGGACAATCGGCGAGCAGTACTTC. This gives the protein CASSFSGTIGEQYF.

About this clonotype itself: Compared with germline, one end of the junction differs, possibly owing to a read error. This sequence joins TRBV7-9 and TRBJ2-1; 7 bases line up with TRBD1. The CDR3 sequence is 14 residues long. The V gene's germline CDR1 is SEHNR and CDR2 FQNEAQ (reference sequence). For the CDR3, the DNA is TGTGCCAGCAGCTCCGGGACAGATTACAATGAGCAGTTTTTC. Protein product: CASSSGTDYNEQFF.

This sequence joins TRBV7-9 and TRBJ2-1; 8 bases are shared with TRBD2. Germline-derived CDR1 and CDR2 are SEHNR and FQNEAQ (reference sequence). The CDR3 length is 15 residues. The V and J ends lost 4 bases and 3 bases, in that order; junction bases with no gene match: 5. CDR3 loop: CASSSLAGFYNEQFF. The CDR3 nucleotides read TGTGCCAGCAGCTCTTTAGCGGGATTCTACAATGAGCAGTTCTTC.

For the CDR3, the DNA is TGTGCCAGCATTATGAGACAGGGCGCGCCAACAGATACGCAGTATTTT. It yields the protein CASIMRQGAPTDTQYF. This chain links TRBV27 with TRBJ2-3; 7 bases line up with TRBD1. V was pared by 7 bases and J by 3 bases, with 13 bases of the junction left unmatched. The CDR3 totals 16 residues. Germline lookup yields CDR1 MNHEY and CDR2 SMNVEV (reference sequence).

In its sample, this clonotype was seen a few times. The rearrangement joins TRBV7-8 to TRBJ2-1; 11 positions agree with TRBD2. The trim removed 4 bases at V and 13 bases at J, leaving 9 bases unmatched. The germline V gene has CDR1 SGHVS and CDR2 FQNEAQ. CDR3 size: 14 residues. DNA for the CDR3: TGTGCCAGCAGCTCTCCCGGGACTAGCGGCCCCCAGTTCTTC. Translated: CASSSPGTSGPQFF. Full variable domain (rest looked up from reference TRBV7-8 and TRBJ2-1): GAGVSQSPRYKVAKRGQDVALRCDPISGHVSLFWYQQALGQGPEFLTYFQNEAQLDKSGLPSDRFFAERPEGSVSTLKIQRTQQEDSAVYLCASSSPGTSGPQFFGPGTRLTVL.

This CDR3 is CATEQGALDYEQYF. CDR3 in DNA: TGTGCCACAGAACAGGGGGCGCTTGACTACGAGCAGTACTTC. This chain connects TRBV6-1 to TRBJ2-7, with TRBD1 identical over 9 bases. The CDR3 is made up of 14 amino acids. With 10 bases clipped from V and 3 bases from J, the junction kept 10 bases outside the gene matches. CDR1 is MNHNS, CDR2 SASEGT, per germline.

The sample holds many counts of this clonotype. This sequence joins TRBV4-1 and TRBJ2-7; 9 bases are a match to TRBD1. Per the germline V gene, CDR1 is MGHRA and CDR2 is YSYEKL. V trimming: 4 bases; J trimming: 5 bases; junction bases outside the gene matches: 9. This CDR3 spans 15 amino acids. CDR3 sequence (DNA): TGCGCCAGCAGCCGAACAGGGGGCGAATCCGACGAGCAGTACTTC. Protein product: CASSRTGGESDEQYF.

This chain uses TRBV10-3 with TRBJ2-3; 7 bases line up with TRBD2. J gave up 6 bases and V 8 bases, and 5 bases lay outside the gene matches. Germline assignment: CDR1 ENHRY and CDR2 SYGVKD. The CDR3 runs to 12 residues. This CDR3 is CAIGDGGDTQYF. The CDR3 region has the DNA TGTGCCATCGGGGACGGGGGGGATACGCAGTATTTT.

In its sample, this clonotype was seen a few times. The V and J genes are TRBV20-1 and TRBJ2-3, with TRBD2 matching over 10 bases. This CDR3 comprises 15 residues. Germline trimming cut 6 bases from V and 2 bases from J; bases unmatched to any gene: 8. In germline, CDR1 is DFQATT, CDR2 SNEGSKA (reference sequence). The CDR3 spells CSARLAGRLTDTQYF. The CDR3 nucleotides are TGCAGTGCCAGACTAGCGGGTCGCCTCACAGATACGCAGTATTTT.

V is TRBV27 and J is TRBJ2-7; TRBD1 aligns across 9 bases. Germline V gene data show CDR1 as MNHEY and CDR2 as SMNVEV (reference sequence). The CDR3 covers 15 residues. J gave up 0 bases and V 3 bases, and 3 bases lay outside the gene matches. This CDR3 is CASSFATGGSYEQYF. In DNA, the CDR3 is TGTGCCAGCAGTTTCGCGACAGGGGGCTCCTACGAGCAGTACTTC.

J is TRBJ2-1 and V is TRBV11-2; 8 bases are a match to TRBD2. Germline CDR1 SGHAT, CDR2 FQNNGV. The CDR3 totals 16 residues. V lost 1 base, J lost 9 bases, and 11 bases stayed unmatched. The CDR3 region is CASSLVAGRAWSEQFF. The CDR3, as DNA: TGTGCCAGCAGCTTAGTAGCCGGGAGGGCCTGGAGTGAGCAGTTCTTC.

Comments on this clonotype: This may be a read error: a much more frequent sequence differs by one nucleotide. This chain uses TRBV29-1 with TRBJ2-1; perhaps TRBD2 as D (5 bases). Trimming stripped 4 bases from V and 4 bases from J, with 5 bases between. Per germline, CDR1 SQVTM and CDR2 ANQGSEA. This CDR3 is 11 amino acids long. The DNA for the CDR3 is TGCAGCGTTGGAGGGTACAATGAGCAGTTCTTC. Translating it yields CSVGGYNEQFF.

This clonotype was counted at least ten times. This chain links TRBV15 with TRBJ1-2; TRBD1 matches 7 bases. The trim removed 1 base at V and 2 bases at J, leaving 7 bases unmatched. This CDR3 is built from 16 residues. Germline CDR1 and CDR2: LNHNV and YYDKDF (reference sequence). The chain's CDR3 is CATSRGLGGANYGYTF. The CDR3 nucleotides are TGTGCCACCAGCAGAGGCTTAGGGGGCGCGAACTATGGCTACACCTTC. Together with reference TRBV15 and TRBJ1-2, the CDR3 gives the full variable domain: DAMVIQNPRYQVTQFGKPVTLSCSQTLNHNVMYWYQQKSSQAPKLLFHYYDKDFNNEADTPDNFQSRRPNTSFCFLDIRSPGLGDTAMYLCATSRGLGGANYGYTFGSGTRLTVV.

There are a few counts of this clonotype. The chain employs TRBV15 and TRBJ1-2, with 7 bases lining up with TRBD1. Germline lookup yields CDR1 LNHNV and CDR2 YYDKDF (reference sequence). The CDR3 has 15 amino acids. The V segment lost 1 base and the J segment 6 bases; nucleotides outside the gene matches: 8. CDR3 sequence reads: CATSRVNRGYDGYTF. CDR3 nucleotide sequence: TGTGCCACCAGCAGAGTTAACAGGGGTTACGATGGCTACACCTTC.

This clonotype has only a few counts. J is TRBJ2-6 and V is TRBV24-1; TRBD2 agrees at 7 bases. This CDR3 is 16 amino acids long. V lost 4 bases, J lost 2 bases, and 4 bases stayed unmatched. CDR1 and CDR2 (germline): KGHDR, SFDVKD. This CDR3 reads CATSEGGRAGANVLTF. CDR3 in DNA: TGTGCCACCAGTGAGGGCGGGAGAGCTGGGGCCAACGTCCTGACTTTC.

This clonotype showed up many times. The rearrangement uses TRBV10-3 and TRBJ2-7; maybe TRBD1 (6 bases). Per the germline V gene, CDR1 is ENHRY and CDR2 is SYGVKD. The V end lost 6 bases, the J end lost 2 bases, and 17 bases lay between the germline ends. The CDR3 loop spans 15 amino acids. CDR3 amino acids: CAISDPGTTPYEQYF. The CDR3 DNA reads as TGTGCCATCAGCGATCCCGGGACAACCCCCTACGAGCAGTACTTC.

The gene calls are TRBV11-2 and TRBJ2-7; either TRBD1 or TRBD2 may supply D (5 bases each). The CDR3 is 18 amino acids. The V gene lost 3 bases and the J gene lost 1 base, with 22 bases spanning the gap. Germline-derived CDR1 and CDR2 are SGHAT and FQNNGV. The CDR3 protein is CASSLINYGGRGSYEQYF. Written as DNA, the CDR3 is TGTGCCAGCAGCTTGATTAACTATGGGGGAAGAGGGTCCTACGAGCAGTACTTC. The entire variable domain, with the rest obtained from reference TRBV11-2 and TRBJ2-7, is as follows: EAGVAQSPRYKIIEKRQSVAFWCNPISGHATLYWYQQILGQGPKLLIQFQNNGVVDDSQLPKDRFSAERLKGVDSTLKIQPAKLEDSAVYLCASSLINYGGRGSYEQYFGPGTRLTVT.

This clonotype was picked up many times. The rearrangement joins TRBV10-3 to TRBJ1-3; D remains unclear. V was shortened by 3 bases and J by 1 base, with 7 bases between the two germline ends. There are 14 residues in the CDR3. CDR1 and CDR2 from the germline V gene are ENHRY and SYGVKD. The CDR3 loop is CAISESRSGNTIYF. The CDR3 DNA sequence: TGTGCCATCAGTGAATCCAGGTCTGGAAACACCATATATTTT.

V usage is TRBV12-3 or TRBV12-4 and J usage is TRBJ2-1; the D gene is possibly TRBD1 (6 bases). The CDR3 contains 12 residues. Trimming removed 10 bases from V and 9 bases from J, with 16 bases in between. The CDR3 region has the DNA TGTGCCACCATCCTAAGAGGGGGTGAGCAGTTCTTC. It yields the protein CATILRGGEQFF.

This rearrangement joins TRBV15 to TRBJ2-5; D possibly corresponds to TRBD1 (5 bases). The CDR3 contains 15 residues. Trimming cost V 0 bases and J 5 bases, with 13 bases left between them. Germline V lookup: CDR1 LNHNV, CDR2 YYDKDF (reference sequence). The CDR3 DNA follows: TGTGCCACCAGCAGAGATCAATGGCAGGGTGAGACCCAGTACTTC. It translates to CATSRDQWQGETQYF.

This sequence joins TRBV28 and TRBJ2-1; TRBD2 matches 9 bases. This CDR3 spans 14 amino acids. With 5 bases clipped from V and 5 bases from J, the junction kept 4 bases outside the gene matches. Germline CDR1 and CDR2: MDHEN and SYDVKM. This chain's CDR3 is CASSMTSGNNEQFF. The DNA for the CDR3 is TGTGCCAGCAGTATGACTAGCGGCAACAATGAGCAGTTCTTC.

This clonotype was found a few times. The DNA for the CDR3 is TGCGCCAGCAGCCCGACGGAAATTAGCTCCTACAATGAGCAGTTCTTC. Residues: CASSPTEISSYNEQFF. The chain is built from TRBV5-1 and TRBJ2-1, with D unclear. There are 16 residues in the CDR3. Trimming took off 4 bases at V and 0 bases at J, with 14 bases between the two ends. The germline gives CDR1 SGHRS, CDR2 YFSETQ. Together with reference TRBV5-1 and TRBJ2-1, the CDR3 gives the full variable domain: KAGVTQTPRYLIKTRGQQVTLSCSPISGHRSVSWYQQTPGQGLQFLFEYFSETQRNKGNFPGRFSGRQFSNSRSEMNVSTLELGDSALYLCASSPTEISSYNEQFFGPGTRLTVL.

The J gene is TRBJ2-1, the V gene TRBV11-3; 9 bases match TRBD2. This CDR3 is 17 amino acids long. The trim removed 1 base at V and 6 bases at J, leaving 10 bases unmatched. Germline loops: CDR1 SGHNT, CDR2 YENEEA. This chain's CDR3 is CASSLGGKREVRNEQFF. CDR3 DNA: TGTGCCAGCAGCTTAGGGGGGAAGCGGGAGGTTCGCAATGAGCAGTTCTTC.

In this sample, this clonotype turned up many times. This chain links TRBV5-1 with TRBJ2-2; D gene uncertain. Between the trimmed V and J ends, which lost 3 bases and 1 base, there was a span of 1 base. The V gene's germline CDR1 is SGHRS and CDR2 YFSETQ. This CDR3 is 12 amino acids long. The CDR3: CASSWNTGELFF. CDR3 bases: TGCGCCAGCAGCTGGAACACCGGGGAGCTGTTTTTT.

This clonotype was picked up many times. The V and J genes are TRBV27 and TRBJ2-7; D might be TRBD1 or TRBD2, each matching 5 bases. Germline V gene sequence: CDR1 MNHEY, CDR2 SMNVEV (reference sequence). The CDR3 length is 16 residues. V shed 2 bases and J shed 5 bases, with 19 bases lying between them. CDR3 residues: CASSLEAGASAHEQYF. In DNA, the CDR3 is TGTGCCAGCAGTTTAGAGGCCGGGGCATCAGCCCACGAGCAGTACTTC.

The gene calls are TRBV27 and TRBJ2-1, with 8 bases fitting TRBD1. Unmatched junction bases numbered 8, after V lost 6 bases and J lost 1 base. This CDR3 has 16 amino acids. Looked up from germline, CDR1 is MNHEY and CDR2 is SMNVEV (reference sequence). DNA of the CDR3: TGTGCCAGCAGAGGACAGGGAATAGGGTCCTACAATGAGCAGTTCTTC. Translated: CASRGQGIGSYNEQFF.

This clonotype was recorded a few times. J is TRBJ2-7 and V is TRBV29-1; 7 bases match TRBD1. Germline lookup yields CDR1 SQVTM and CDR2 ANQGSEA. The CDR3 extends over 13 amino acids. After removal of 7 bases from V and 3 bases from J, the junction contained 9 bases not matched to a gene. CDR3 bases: TGCAGCGGGGTCGACAGGGTCATCTACGAGCAGTACTTC. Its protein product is CSGVDRVIYEQYF.

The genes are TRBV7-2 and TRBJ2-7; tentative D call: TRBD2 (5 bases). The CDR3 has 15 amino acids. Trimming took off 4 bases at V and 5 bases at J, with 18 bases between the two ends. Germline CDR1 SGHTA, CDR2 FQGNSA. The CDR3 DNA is TGTGCCAGCAGCTACTTAGTGTCTCGGGGAGACGAGCAGTACTTC. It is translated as CASSYLVSRGDEQYF.

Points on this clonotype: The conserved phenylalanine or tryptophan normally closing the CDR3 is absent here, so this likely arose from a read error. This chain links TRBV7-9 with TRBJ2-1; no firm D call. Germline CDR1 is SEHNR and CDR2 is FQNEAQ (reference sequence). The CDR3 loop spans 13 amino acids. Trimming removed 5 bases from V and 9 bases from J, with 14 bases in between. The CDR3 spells CASSPPPRFEQFL. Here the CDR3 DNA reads TGTGCCAGCAGCCCTCCCCCGAGATTTGAGCAGTTCCTC.

CDR3 protein: CSVGGPGPGELFF. DNA for the CDR3: TGCAGCGTTGGGGGACCAGGCCCCGGGGAGCTGTTTTTT. The V gene is TRBV29-1, the J gene TRBJ2-2, with D possibly called TRBD1 or TRBD2 (5 bases each). The CDR3 extends over 13 amino acids. In germline, CDR1 is SQVTM, CDR2 ANQGSEA. Trimming removed 4 bases at V and 6 bases at J, with 12 bases between.

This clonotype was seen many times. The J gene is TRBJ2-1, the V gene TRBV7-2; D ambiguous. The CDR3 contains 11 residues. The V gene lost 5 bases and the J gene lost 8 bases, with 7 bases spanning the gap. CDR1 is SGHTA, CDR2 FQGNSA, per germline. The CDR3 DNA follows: TGTGCCAGCAGCCCATCCCATGAGCAGTTCTTC. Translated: CASSPSHEQFF.